Given below is one T cell receptor (beta chain) in context. Produced via immunoSEQ multiplex PCR; TCRdb's table is partial and in-frame only. Here the sample spans around 81,000 clones, just under 85% being singletons. The germline gives CDR1 SQVTM, CDR2 ANQGSEA. J lost 3 bases, V lost 6 bases, and 7 bases had no gene match. This CDR3 has 14 residues. These data originate in a study of blood T cell repertoires in COVID-19. The material sequenced was peripheral blood. The sequence derives from a man aged 50 to 59 with acute or convalescent COVID-19. The chain employs TRBV29-1 and TRBJ2-7; 11 nucleotides line up with TRBD2. CDR3 region: CSVRLTSGNYEQYF. In DNA, the CDR3 is TGCAGCGTGCGGTTGACTAGCGGGAACTACGAGCAGTACTTC.